This TCR beta chain was captured by sequencing in a study of CD8+ T cells in alopecia areata. Study observations and caveats: Tofacitinib did not eliminate many expanded lesional clones from scalp or blood.

Treatment specified: oral pan-JAK inhibitor, 5-10 mg twice daily. It was from alopecia areata patients that lesional scalp punch biopsies and peripheral blood were collected. After isolation, RNA underwent reverse transcription to generate cDNA as the sequencing template. Assay used: immunoSEQ multiplex PCR; TCRdb lists only in-frame clones, some missing. The profile shows under 350,000 clones, nearly 60% of them singletons. Germline V gives CDR1 MNHEY, CDR2 SVGAGI. The CDR3 contains 15 residues. Deletions cut 6 bases from V and 0 bases from J, with 9 bases between. On this clone: Its antigen is as yet unknown.

The sequence was collected from a human donor with alopecia areata. The chain recombines TRBV6-5 with TRBJ2-6; perhaps TRBD1 as D (6 bases). The input for sequencing was CD4+ T cells sorted from blood, taken at week 24, from a patient treated with tofacitinib. The CDR3 reads CASRRQVSGANVLTF. The DNA for the CDR3 is TGTGCCAGCAGAAGACAGGTCTCTGGGGCCAACGTCCTGACTTTC.